A single sample is the source of the 22 T cell receptor beta chains below, sequenced in a study of cytomegalovirus exposure and HLA in healthy donors. Repertoires were generated with immunoSEQ multiplex PCR, while TCRdb's copy carries only in-frame clones and drops some. The sample has some 340,000 clones; roughly 90% are singletons. The sample comprised PBMCs. The receptors stem from a woman in her thirties in good health and CMV-seropositive.

The chain employs TRBV27 and TRBJ2-7, with D perhaps TRBD1 (6 bases). CDR3 length: 15 amino acids. Germline CDR1 is MNHEY and CDR2 is SMNVEV (reference sequence). The V end lost 5 bases, the J end lost 0 bases, and 14 bases lay between the germline ends. The CDR3 bases are TGTGCCAGCAGTATCAGGGGAGTAAGCTCCTACGAGCAGTACTTC. It yields the protein CASSIRGVSSYEQYF.

The V call is TRBV6-5, the J call TRBJ1-2, with TRBD1 matching over 12 bases. Germline assignment: CDR1 MNHEY and CDR2 SVGAGI. The CDR3 length is 15 residues. The junction had 9 bases not matched to a gene; V was cut back by 4 bases and J by 9 bases. CDR3 sequence: CASSSAGTGGESYTF. The CDR3 region has the DNA TGTGCCAGCAGTTCTGCCGGGACAGGGGGCGAGAGCTACACCTTC.

This clone has a handful of counts. The chain employs TRBV27 and TRBJ1-5; no definite D call. Trimming pared 5 bases from V and 4 bases from J, leaving 12 bases between. The CDR3 has 14 residues. In germline, CDR1 is MNHEY, CDR2 SMNVEV (reference sequence). CDR3 region: CASSGDSSNQPQHF. As DNA, the CDR3 is TGTGCCAGCAGTGGCGATTCATCGAATCAGCCCCAGCATTTT.

The CDR3 nucleotides read TGTGCCAGCACCGAGAGCGGGGGGGCAGGGGATACGCAGTATTTT. Translation: CASTESGGAGDTQYF. The chain employs TRBV28 and TRBJ2-3; 10 bases are shared with TRBD2. The CDR3 has 15 residues. CDR1 is MDHEN, CDR2 SYDVKM, per germline. J lost 6 bases, V lost 7 bases, and 10 bases had no gene match.

The V call is TRBV7-9, the J call TRBJ2-7, with 9 bases fitting TRBD1. The CDR3 spans 14 residues. CDR1 SEHNR and CDR2 FQNEAQ come from the germline V gene (reference sequence). V gave up 6 bases and J gave up 5 bases; unmatched junction bases: 8. The CDR3 bases are TGTGCCAGCAGACCCACGGACAGGGGCCACGAGCAGTACTTC. The encoded protein is CASRPTDRGHEQYF.

This clone was detected a few times. The chain links TRBV6-1 to TRBJ2-7; D possibly corresponds to TRBD1 (6 bases). Germline V CDR1 and CDR2: MNHNS, SASEGT. V lost 7 bases and J lost 6, with 13 bases in between. This CDR3 has 12 amino acids. This CDR3 is CASTQGGSEQYF. The CDR3 DNA reads TGTGCCAGCACCCAAGGGGGTTCCGAGCAGTACTTC.

The CDR3 loop reads CARSLALAGGRLTKNIQYF. In nucleotides, the CDR3 is TGTGCCAGAAGCTTGGCCCTAGCGGGGGGGCGTCTAACCAAAAACATTCAGTACTTC. The rearrangement joins TRBV5-3 to TRBJ2-4, with 12 bases matching TRBD2. TRBV5-3 is known as an ORF, though its function is uncertain. CDR3 length: 19 residues. J was trimmed by 2 bases and V by 0 bases; bases with no gene match: 9.

V is TRBV18 and J is TRBJ1-2, with unresolved D. The CDR3 contains 16 residues. The germline V and J ends were trimmed by 0 bases and 2 bases, with 13 bases remaining between them. The germline gives CDR1 KGHSH, CDR2 LQKENI. The CDR3 nucleotides read TGTGCCAGCTCACCACCCGTGGGGTCAGACAACTATGGCTACACCTTC. Protein product: CASSPPVGSDNYGYTF.

Turning to this clone: This sample includes further DNA sequences coding for the same CDR3. This chain joins TRBV11-3 and TRBJ2-1; possibly TRBD1 for D (6 bases). The ends were cut back, 1 base at V and 2 bases at J, with 9 bases in the middle. This CDR3 has 15 residues. Germline loops: CDR1 SGHNT, CDR2 YENEEA. CDR3 amino acids: CASSLGTGTYNEQFF. The CDR3 nucleotides are TGTGCCAGCAGCTTAGGTACAGGGACCTACAATGAGCAGTTCTTC. Complete variable domain (other parts from reference TRBV11-3 and TRBJ2-1): EAGVVQSPRYKIIEKKQPVAFWCNPISGHNTLYWYLQNLGQGPELLIRYENEEAVDDSQLPKDRFSAERLKGVDSTLKIQPAELGDSAVYLCASSLGTGTYNEQFFGPGTRLTVL.

The chain carries TRBV30 and TRBJ2-7, with D perhaps assigned TRBD1 or TRBD2 (5 bases each). The V and J ends lost 2 bases and 6 bases respectively, with 14 bases between them. The CDR3 is 13 amino acids. Germline V gene data show CDR1 as GTSNPN and CDR2 as SVGIG (reference sequence). The CDR3 loop is CAWSQGHRGEQYF. For the CDR3, the DNA is TGTGCCTGGAGTCAAGGACACCGGGGCGAGCAGTACTTC.

V gene TRBV14 combines with J gene TRBJ2-3; 12 positions agree with TRBD2. The V gene end was trimmed by 4 bases and the J gene end by 3 bases; junction bases not matched to a gene: 5. The germline V gene encodes CDR1 SGHDN and CDR2 FVKESK. This CDR3 comprises 16 residues. The CDR3 loop reads CASSRTGLAGTDTQYF. The CDR3 DNA follows: TGTGCCAGCAGCCGAACCGGACTAGCGGGGACAGATACGCAGTATTTT. The full variable domain, with the rest looked up from reference TRBV14 and TRBJ2-3, is EAGVTQFPSHSVIEKGQTVTLRCDPISGHDNLYWYRRVMGKEIKFLLHFVKESKQDESGMPNNRFLAERTGGTYSTLKVQPAELEDSGVYFCASSRTGLAGTDTQYFGPGTRLTVL.

The chain has TRBV7-9 and TRBJ2-5, with no clear D. The ends were cut back, 5 bases at V and 1 base at J, with 11 bases in the middle. CDR3 length equals 14 residues. Germline V gene data show CDR1 as SEHNR and CDR2 as FQNEAQ (reference sequence). The CDR3 protein is CASSPAHPQETQYF. DNA for the CDR3: TGTGCCAGCAGCCCCGCCCACCCCCAAGAGACCCAGTACTTC.

This clone was found once. The chain links TRBV6-5 to TRBJ2-7, with 7 bases that match TRBD1. From germline, CDR1 is MNHEY and CDR2 SVGAGI. This CDR3 contains 16 residues. V gave up 2 bases and J gave up 5 bases; unmatched junction bases: 12. The CDR3: CASSYGLKTGSHEQYF. In DNA form, the CDR3 reads TGTGCCAGCAGTTACGGGCTCAAGACAGGGTCTCACGAGCAGTACTTC.

The genes are TRBV6-5 and TRBJ2-2; TRBD2 agrees at 10 bases. The J segment lost 4 bases and the V segment lost 7 bases, leaving 6 bases of the junction unmatched. Germline-derived CDR1 and CDR2 are MNHEY and SVGAGI. The CDR3 totals 15 residues. CDR3 sequence: CASKRGGMFTGELFF. In nucleotides, the CDR3 is TGTGCCAGCAAGCGGGGGGGCATGTTCACCGGGGAGCTGTTTTTT.

The V call is TRBV5-1, the J call TRBJ2-1; TRBD2 matches at 7 bases. V gave up 0 bases and J gave up 1 base; unmatched junction bases: 4. Germline V gene data show CDR1 as SGHRS and CDR2 as YFSETQ. The CDR3 covers 16 residues. CDR3 in amino acids: CASSLGAGVSYNEQFF. CDR3 DNA sequence: TGCGCCAGCAGCTTGGGGGCGGGAGTGTCCTACAATGAGCAGTTCTTC.

V and J are TRBV29-1 and TRBJ2-3; D ambiguous. The V end was cut by 4 bases, the J end by 4 bases, with 18 bases between. The V gene's germline CDR1 is SQVTM and CDR2 ANQGSEA. This CDR3 spans 15 amino acids. Written as DNA, the CDR3 is TGCAGCGTTGTACCCACAGTTGTGGTCCCAGATACGCAGTATTTT. It is translated as CSVVPTVVVPDTQYF.

V and J are TRBV4-2 and TRBJ2-7, with 7 bases that match TRBD2. Germline CDR1 LGHNA, CDR2 YNFKEQ. The CDR3 is made up of 16 amino acids. Unmatched junction bases numbered 16, after V lost 4 bases and J lost 7 bases. The CDR3 sequence: CASSPLEASGAWEQYF. The CDR3 DNA reads TGTGCCAGCAGCCCCCTGGAGGCTAGCGGTGCGTGGGAGCAGTACTTC.

The genes are TRBV23-1 and TRBJ2-7; TRBD1 might be the D (8 bases). TRBV23-1 is reported as an ORF; its role is uncertain. The V gene lost 4 bases and the J gene lost 3 bases, with 37 bases spanning the gap. CDR3 size: 22 residues. CDR3 sequence reads: CASSPPDTLYTGGRDFFYEQYF. In DNA form, the CDR3 reads TGCGCCAGCAGTCCTCCCGACACCTTATACACAGGGGGGAGGGACTTTTTCTACGAGCAGTACTTC.

The genes are TRBV30 and TRBJ1-1, with D possibly TRBD1 on 6 matching bases. The CDR3 totals 14 residues. V was shortened by 0 bases and J by 0 bases, with 8 bases between the two germline ends. Germline V lookup: CDR1 GTSNPN, CDR2 SVGIG (reference sequence). Here the CDR3 DNA reads TGTGCCTGGAGTGTAAACAGGGTGAACACTGAAGCTTTCTTT. Translation: CAWSVNRVNTEAFF.

J is TRBJ2-7 and V is TRBV5-4; the match to TRBD1 covers 7 bases. Germline V gives CDR1 SGHNT, CDR2 YYREEE (reference sequence). The J segment lost 7 bases and the V segment lost 3 bases, leaving 4 bases of the junction unmatched. This CDR3 has 12 amino acids. This chain's CDR3 is CASSSGGVEQYF. The CDR3 DNA sequence: TGTGCCAGCAGCTCAGGGGGAGTTGAGCAGTACTTC.

The rearrangement uses TRBV11-2 and TRBJ2-3; D not certain. CDR3 length: 14 residues. Looked up from germline, CDR1 is SGHAT and CDR2 is FQNNGV. Trimming removed 1 base from V and 5 bases from J, with 10 bases in between. The CDR3 is CASSLGVWGDTQYF. CDR3 sequence (DNA): TGTGCCAGCAGCTTAGGGGTTTGGGGAGATACGCAGTATTTT.

J is TRBJ2-7 and V is TRBV6-5; the D is unclear. The germline gives CDR1 MNHEY, CDR2 SVGAGI. V was cut by 3 bases and J by 0 bases, with 6 bases left in between. The CDR3 has 13 amino acids. The CDR3 DNA reads as TGTGCCAGCAGTTATGGGGTCTCCTACGAGCAGTACTTC. It yields the protein CASSYGVSYEQYF.